Listed below are T cell receptor beta chains from one sample, sequenced in a study of cytomegalovirus exposure and HLA in healthy donors. Assay: immunoSEQ multiplex PCR; the TCRdb copy retains only in-frame clones and omits some. The table lists 80,000 to 90,000 clones, roughly 77% of them singletons. The source material was PBMCs. These receptors were collected from a man aged 40-49 years in good health and CMV-seronegative. The CDR3 runs from the conserved cysteine through the conserved F or W. A D gene is named only where the DNA matches it firmly. Not all rows give a size; the values are once, few, many and, for expanded clones, a class.

J: TRBJ1-5; D: -; V: TRBV9; size: -; CDR3: CASSVDSSNQPQHF; DNA: TGTGCCAGCAGCGTAGACAGTAGCAATCAGCCCCAGCATTTT
J: TRBJ2-7; D: TRBD1; V: TRBV6-4; size: -; CDR3: CASSPGTGSYEQYF; DNA: TGTGCCAGCAGTCCCGGGACAGGGTCCTACGAGCAGTACTTC
J: TRBJ1-2; D: TRBD1; V: TRBV10-3; size: -; CDR3: CAIRGTGDGYTF; DNA: TGTGCCATCAGGGGGACAGGTGATGGCTACACCTTC
J: TRBJ2-7; D: TRBD2; V: TRBV4-2; size: -; CDR3: CASSQVLAGPPDAYEQYF; DNA: TGTGCCAGCAGCCAAGTATTAGCGGGCCCTCCTGATGCCTACGAGCAGTACTTC
J: TRBJ2-3; D: TRBD2; V: TRBV25-1; size: -; CDR3: CASSGTSGGAGGTDTQYF; DNA: TGTGCCAGCAGTGGCACTAGCGGGGGGGCAGGGGGGACAGATACGCAGTATTTT
J: TRBJ1-2; D: -; V: TRBV5-6; size: -; CDR3: CASSLGGADGGYTF; DNA: TGTGCCAGCAGCTTGGGTGGAGCTGATGGTGGCTACACCTTC
J: TRBJ2-1; D: -; V: TRBV28; size: -; CDR3: CASRDGQGGDEQFF; DNA: TGTGCCAGCCGTGATGGTCAGGGGGGCGATGAGCAGTTCTTC
J: TRBJ1-4; D: -; V: TRBV5-1; size: -; CDR3: CASNPGGGSNEKLFF; DNA: TGCGCCAGCAACCCCGGGGGGGGTTCTAATGAAAAACTGTTTTTT
J: TRBJ2-1; D: TRBD1; V: TRBV29-1; size: -; CDR3: CSVTGQVDNEQFF; DNA: TGCAGCGTGACGGGACAGGTGGACAATGAGCAGTTCTTC
J: TRBJ1-1; D: -; V: TRBV5-1; size: -; CDR3: CASSLDVNSRLITEAFF; DNA: TGCGCCAGCAGCTTGGACGTGAACAGCCGGCTCATCACTGAAGCTTTCTTT
J: TRBJ2-1; D: TRBD2; V: TRBV30; size: -; CDR3: CAWRTGGRGNEQFF; DNA: TGTGCCTGGAGGACGGGAGGGAGAGGTAATGAGCAGTTCTTC
J: TRBJ2-7; D: TRBD1; V: TRBV27; size: -; CDR3: CASSPGQGYEQYF; DNA: TGTGCCAGCAGTCCGGGACAGGGCTACGAGCAGTACTTC
J: TRBJ2-7; D: TRBD2; V: TRBV4-1; size: few; CDR3: CASSQDPSGTYEQYF; DNA: TGCGCCAGCAGCCAAGATCCTAGCGGGACGTACGAGCAGTACTTC
J: TRBJ1-2; D: TRBD1; V: TRBV6-5; size: -; CDR3: CASSYVVRGSYGYTF; DNA: TGTGCCAGCAGTTACGTTGTCAGGGGGTCCTATGGCTACACCTTC
J: TRBJ2-6; D: -; V: TRBV5-1; size: -; CDR3: CASSPLPGGSSGANVLTF; DNA: TGCGCCAGCAGCCCACTCCCCGGGGGTTCCTCTGGGGCCAACGTCCTGACTTTC
J: TRBJ1-1; D: -; V: TRBV2; size: few; CDR3: CASSLLVF; DNA: TGTGCCAGCAGTTTACTTGTCTTT
J: TRBJ2-7; D: -; V: TRBV5-1; size: -; CDR3: CASSIAGSSYEQYF; DNA: TGCGCCAGCAGCATCGCCGGGAGCTCGTACGAGCAGTACTTC
J: TRBJ1-5; D: -; V: TRBV10-2; size: few; CDR3: CASSESRILGNQPQHF; DNA: TGCGCCAGCAGTGAGTCCCGAATCTTAGGCAATCAGCCCCAGCATTTT
J: TRBJ2-3; D: TRBD1; V: TRBV30; size: -; CDR3: CAWTQGAGTDTQYF; DNA: TGTGCCTGGACTCAGGGGGCCGGCACAGATACGCAGTATTTT
J: TRBJ2-3; D: TRBD2; V: TRBV6-1; size: -; CDR3: CASSEGIAGGKDTQYF; DNA: TGTGCCAGCAGTGAAGGCATAGCGGGAGGAAAAGATACGCAGTATTTT
J: TRBJ2-5; D: TRBD2; V: TRBV29-1; size: once; CDR3: CSVEPSGETQYF; DNA: TGCAGCGTTGAGCCTAGCGGAGAGACCCAGTACTTC
J: TRBJ1-1; D: -; V: TRBV9; size: -; CDR3: CASTPWGDTEAFF; DNA: TGTGCCAGCACCCCCTGGGGGGACACTGAAGCTTTCTTT
J: TRBJ2-1; D: -; V: TRBV30; size: -; CDR3: CAWTEEGVHYNEQFF; DNA: TGTGCCTGGACCGAGGAGGGAGTCCACTACAATGAGCAGTTCTTC
J: TRBJ1-1; D: TRBD1; V: TRBV14; size: -; CDR3: CASSPWTGGGDTEAFF; DNA: TGTGCCAGCAGCCCTTGGACAGGGGGAGGGGACACTGAAGCTTTCTTT
J: TRBJ2-7; D: -; V: TRBV5-4; size: -; CDR3: CASSLGIRDDEQYF; DNA: TGTGCCAGCAGCTTGGGGATCCGGGATGACGAGCAGTACTTC
J: TRBJ2-2; D: TRBD2; V: TRBV7-7; size: -; CDR3: CASSLVPSLAGNTGELFF; DNA: TGTGCTAGCAGCTTAGTCCCCTCACTAGCGGGGAACACCGGGGAGCTGTTTTTT